The T cell receptor (beta chain) under discussion was sequenced for a study of Ad26.COV2.S vaccination and SARS-CoV-2 variants. Notes on the study in general: It was reported that spike-specific CD8+ and CD4+ T cell responses were substantially broad after vaccination. Vaccinees showed greater spike-specific TCR breadth than placebo recipients. Possible underestimation of total T cell responses by the TCR breadth and depth analyses was noted.

The treatment here: over 15 received Ad26.COV2.S at low or high dose, single or two shots; 5 received placebo; per-sample allocation not given. Material that was analyzed had been drawn on day 63 after the first vaccine or placebo injection. V was shortened by 0 bases and J by 11 bases, with 19 bases between the two germline ends. CDR3 length: 15 residues. CDR1 SGHAT and CDR2 FQNNGV come from the germline V gene. For this clone: What it recognizes is unknown.

The method was immunoSEQ multiplex PCR; TCRdb's version includes in-frame clones alone and lacks a portion of them. The sample consists of about 350,000 clones, roughly 90% of them appearing once. The chain couples TRBV11-2 to TRBJ1-1, with D possibly TRBD1 on 6 matching bases. This sample comprised peripheral blood, obtained in a trial of Ad26.COV2.S vaccine versus placebo. This clonotype was obtained from a person between 18 and 60 years old who received the Ad26.COV2.S COVID-19 vaccine or a placebo. Here the CDR3 DNA reads TGTGCCAGCAGCTTAGATATGAGGGGGGCGAGTGGGGCTTTCTTT. Amino acids: CASSLDMRGASGAFF.